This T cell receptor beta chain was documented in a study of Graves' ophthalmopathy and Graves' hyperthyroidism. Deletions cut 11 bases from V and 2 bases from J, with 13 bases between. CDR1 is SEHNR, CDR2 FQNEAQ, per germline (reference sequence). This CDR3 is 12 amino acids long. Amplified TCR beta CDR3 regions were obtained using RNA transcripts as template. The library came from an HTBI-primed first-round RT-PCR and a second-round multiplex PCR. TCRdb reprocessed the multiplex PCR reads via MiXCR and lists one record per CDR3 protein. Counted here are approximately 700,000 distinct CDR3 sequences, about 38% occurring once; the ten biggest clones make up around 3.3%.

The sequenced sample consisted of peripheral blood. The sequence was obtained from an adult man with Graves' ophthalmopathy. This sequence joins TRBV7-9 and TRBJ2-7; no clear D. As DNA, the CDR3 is TGTGCCTGGAGCCCGAGTACCTACGAGCAGTACTTC. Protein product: CAWSPSTYEQYF.